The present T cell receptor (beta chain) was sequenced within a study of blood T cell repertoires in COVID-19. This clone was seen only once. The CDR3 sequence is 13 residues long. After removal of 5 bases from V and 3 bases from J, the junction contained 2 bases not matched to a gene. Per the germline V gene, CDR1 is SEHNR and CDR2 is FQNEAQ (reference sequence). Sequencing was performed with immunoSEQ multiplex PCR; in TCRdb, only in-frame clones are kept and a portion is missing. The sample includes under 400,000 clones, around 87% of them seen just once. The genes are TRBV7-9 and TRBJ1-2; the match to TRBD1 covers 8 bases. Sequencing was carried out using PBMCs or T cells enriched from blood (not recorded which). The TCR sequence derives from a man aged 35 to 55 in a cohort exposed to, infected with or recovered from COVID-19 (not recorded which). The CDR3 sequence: CASSQTGDYGYTF. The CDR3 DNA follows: TGTGCCAGCAGCCAGACAGGGGACTATGGCTACACCTTC.